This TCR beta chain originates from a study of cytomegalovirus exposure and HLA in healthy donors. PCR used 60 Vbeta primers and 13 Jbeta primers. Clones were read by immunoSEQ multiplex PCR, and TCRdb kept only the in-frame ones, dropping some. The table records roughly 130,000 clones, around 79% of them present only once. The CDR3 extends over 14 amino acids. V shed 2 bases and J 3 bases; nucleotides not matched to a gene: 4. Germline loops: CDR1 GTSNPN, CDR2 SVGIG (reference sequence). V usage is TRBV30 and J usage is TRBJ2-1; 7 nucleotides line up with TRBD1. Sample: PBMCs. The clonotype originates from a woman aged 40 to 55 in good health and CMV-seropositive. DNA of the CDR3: TGTGCCTGGAGTAGGGACAGACTCTACAATGAGCAGTTCTTC. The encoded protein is CAWSRDRLYNEQFF. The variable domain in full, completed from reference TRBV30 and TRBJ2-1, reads SQTIHQWPATLVQPVGSPLSLECTVEGTSNPNLYWYRQAAGRGLQLLFYSVGIGQISSEVPQNLSASRPQDRQFILSSKKLLLSDSGFYLCAWSRDRLYNEQFFGPGTRLTVL.